One sample yielded the 15 T cell receptor beta chains listed below, sequenced in a study of shared clonotypes between healthy human individuals. Terminally differentiated effector memory CD45RA+ cells were left out of the naive CD8 fraction, which was CD45RO-negative and positively selected for CCR7. Measured with immunoSEQ multiplex PCR; TCRdb has only the in-frame clones, and not every one. The table has roughly 2 million clones, over 85% seen once. Material for sequencing was naive CD8+ T cells sorted from blood. Receptor source: a man aged 18 to 35 in good health.

Points on this clone: Additional DNA sequences in this sample encode the identical CDR3. This chain joins TRBV4-1 and TRBJ1-3; D gene ambiguous. Germline V lookup: CDR1 MGHRA, CDR2 YSYEKL. The V gene lost 0 bases and the J gene lost 4 bases, with 13 bases spanning the gap. The CDR3 runs to 16 residues. Here the CDR3 reads CASSQDGEGTGNTIYF. DNA of the CDR3: TGCGCCAGCAGCCAAGACGGTGAGGGAACGGGAAACACCATATATTTT.

This chain uses TRBV27 with TRBJ2-4, with D uncertain. This CDR3 region has 15 residues. Germline CDR1 and CDR2: MNHEY and SMNVEV (reference sequence). Trimming pared 5 bases from V and 2 bases from J, leaving 13 bases between. CDR3 sequence (DNA): TGTGCCAGCAGTCCCAGTCCCGAGTCCAAAAACATTCAGTACTTC. This codes for CASSPSPESKNIQYF.

V gene TRBV7-3 combines with J gene TRBJ2-5; no clear D gene. The CDR3 is 15 residues long. The germline V gene has CDR1 SGHTA and CDR2 FQGTGA. Trimming removed 4 bases at V and 5 bases at J, with 17 bases between. CDR3 protein: CASSSLGSDGETQYF. Written as DNA, the CDR3 is TGTGCCAGCAGCTCCCTGGGATCGGATGGGGAGACCCAGTACTTC.

The chain links TRBV11-2 to TRBJ1-5; D remains ambiguous. Germline CDR1 SGHAT, CDR2 FQNNGV. This CDR3 comprises 14 residues. Trimming stripped 0 bases from V and 4 bases from J, with 7 bases between. CDR3 sequence: CASSLEAVNQPQHF. CDR3 DNA: TGTGCCAGCAGCTTAGAAGCGGTGAATCAGCCCCAGCATTTT. Filled out from reference TRBV11-2 and TRBJ1-5, the complete variable domain reads EAGVAQSPRYKIIEKRQSVAFWCNPISGHATLYWYQQILGQGPKLLIQFQNNGVVDDSQLPKDRFSAERLKGVDSTLKIQPAKLEDSAVYLCASSLEAVNQPQHFGDGTRLSIL.

The V gene is TRBV30, the J gene TRBJ2-3, with D perhaps TRBD2 (5 bases). Germline loops: CDR1 GTSNPN, CDR2 SVGIG (reference sequence). The CDR3 has 14 amino acids. V gave up 2 bases and J gave up 3 bases, with 12 bases separating them. CDR3 sequence reads: CAWSIGLLTDTQYF. The CDR3, as DNA: TGTGCCTGGAGTATCGGACTTCTGACAGATACGCAGTATTTT.

In DNA, the CDR3 is TGTGCCAGCAGCCCGTGGACAGGGCTGAACTACGAGCAGTACTTC. It yields the protein CASSPWTGLNYEQYF. The chain has TRBV7-9 and TRBJ2-7; 8 nucleotides align to TRBD1. Germline-derived CDR1 and CDR2 are SEHNR and FQNEAQ (reference sequence). V lost 5 bases, J lost 3 bases, and 9 bases stayed unmatched. This CDR3 comprises 15 residues.

A remark on this clone: Other DNA sequences in the sample encode the same CDR3. The chain carries TRBV29-1 and TRBJ2-1; TRBD2 is a possible D gene (5 bases). The germline V gene encodes CDR1 SQVTM and CDR2 ANQGSEA. The CDR3 covers 14 residues. The ends were cut back, 5 bases at V and 0 bases at J, with 11 bases in the middle. The CDR3: CSVLAGSSYNEQFF. DNA of the CDR3: TGCAGCGTTCTGGCGGGTAGCTCCTACAATGAGCAGTTCTTC.

The genes are TRBV5-4 and TRBJ1-1; 7 bases line up with TRBD1. V lost 4 bases and J lost 0; bases outside the gene matches: 6. CDR1 is SGHNT and CDR2 is YYREEE in the germline V gene (reference sequence). The CDR3 runs 15 residues. The CDR3 DNA reads as TGTGCCAGCAGCAGCTCAGGGGGGGTGAACACTGAAGCTTTCTTT. Translated: CASSSSGGVNTEAFF.

This chain uses TRBV10-3 with TRBJ2-7; D not resolved. The CDR3 has 15 residues. The V and J ends lost 4 bases and 0 bases respectively, with 13 bases between them. Germline lookup yields CDR1 ENHRY and CDR2 SYGVKD. Written as DNA, the CDR3 is TGTGCCATCAGTGTGGGTGGAATAGCCTCCTACGAGCAGTACTTC. Amino acid sequence: CAISVGGIASYEQYF.

The chain recombines TRBV21-1 with TRBJ1-2. TRBV21-1 is recorded as a pseudogene. The CDR3 runs 14 residues. CDR3 nucleotide sequence: TGTGCCAGCAGCTACCCTAAAACGTCCTATGGCTACACCTTC. This gives the protein CASSYPKTSYGYTF.

The rearrangement uses TRBV6-1 and TRBJ1-2; the D is unclear. This CDR3 spans 13 amino acids. Germline assignment: CDR1 MNHNS and CDR2 SASEGT. V was cut by 0 bases and J by 6 bases, with 8 bases left in between. CDR3 bases: TGTGCCAGCAGTGAAGCTGAAGTTAATGGCTACACCTTC. It codes for CASSEAEVNGYTF.

On this clone: The sample holds other DNA sequences that translate to the same CDR3. This sequence joins TRBV5-1 and TRBJ1-1; D is uncertain. Trimming removed 0 bases from V and 1 base from J, with 7 bases in between. The CDR3 consists of 14 residues. CDR1 is SGHRS and CDR2 is YFSETQ in the germline V gene. In nucleotides, the CDR3 is TGCGCCAGCAGCTTGGACAGAGGGAACACTGAAGCTTTCTTT. Amino acids: CASSLDRGNTEAFF.

This chain connects TRBV28 to TRBJ1-6; D not resolved. V was shortened by 8 bases and J by 9 bases, with 23 bases between the two germline ends. The CDR3 spans 16 residues. Germline assignment: CDR1 MDHEN and CDR2 SYDVKM. CDR3 DNA: TGTGCCAGCTCCCCAGGTCTTCCGGCTTTGGGTTCACCCCTCCACTTT. As protein: CASSPGLPALGSPLHF.

With regard to this clone: It is unclear where the CDR3 begins or ends on the DNA, so no DNA is shown, and the CDR3 is as TCRdb lists it. The chain couples TRBV6-5 to TRBJ2-7; TRBD1 was called by the table and not checked on the DNA. Germline assignment: CDR1 MNHEY and CDR2 SVGAGI. A total of 15 residues make up the CDR3, ends included. CDR3 region: CASSSSTGWSYEQYF.

The rearrangement uses TRBV28 and TRBJ2-3, with 9 bases aligning to TRBD1. This CDR3 is 15 amino acids long. Germline assignment: CDR1 MDHEN and CDR2 SYDVKM. The V and J ends lost 6 bases and 3 bases, in that order; junction bases with no gene match: 7. DNA for the CDR3: TGTGCCAGCAGCCCGGGACAGGGTCCTACAGATACGCAGTATTTT. Its protein is CASSPGQGPTDTQYF.